Below, 27 T cell receptor beta chains from the same sample are listed, as sequenced in a study of blood T cell repertoires in COVID-19. Repertoires were generated with immunoSEQ multiplex PCR, while TCRdb's copy carries only in-frame clones and drops some. This repertoire shows about 400,000 clones, roughly 86% found once; its top ten account for roughly 1.9%. Material: PBMCs or T cells enriched from blood (not recorded which). These TCRs come from a woman aged 35 to 49 with acute COVID-19.

The chain joins TRBV14 to TRBJ1-1; D unclear. V was cut by 1 base and J by 4 bases, with 7 bases left in between. Germline CDR1 and CDR2: SGHDN and FVKESK. The CDR3 covers 13 residues. The CDR3 nucleotides read TGTGCCAGCAGCCAAGTCATCGGCACTGAAGCTTTCTTT. It is translated as CASSQVIGTEAFF.

The chain combines TRBV11-2 with TRBJ2-1; tentatively, D is TRBD2 (7 bases). This CDR3 spans 16 amino acids. Germline-derived CDR1 and CDR2 are SGHAT and FQNNGV. V was pared by 1 base and J by 5 bases, with 15 bases between. CDR3 loop: CASSLVGGAANNEQFF. DNA of the CDR3: TGTGCCAGCAGCTTAGTAGGGGGGGCTGCCAACAATGAGCAGTTCTTC.

The CDR3 bases are TGTGCCAGCAGCCCCCCCCCAGCGGGATTCTATGGCTACACCTTC. Its translation is CASSPPPAGFYGYTF. The chain links TRBV5-8 to TRBJ1-2; D ambiguous. V was cut by 4 bases and J by 4 bases, with 17 bases left in between. The V gene's germline CDR1 is SGHTS and CDR2 YDEGEE. The CDR3 extends over 15 amino acids.

V gene TRBV7-6 combines with J gene TRBJ2-5; 12 nucleotides align to TRBD2. The CDR3 loop spans 16 amino acids. Germline V gene sequence: CDR1 SGHVS, CDR2 FNYEAQ. J lost 5 bases, V lost 5 bases, and 9 bases had no gene match. CDR3 bases: TGTGCCAGCAGCAGGTCTAGCGGGGGGGCCTGGGAGACCCAGTACTTC. Its translation is CASSRSSGGAWETQYF.

This clone was detected once. The J gene is TRBJ2-1, the V gene TRBV5-4; the match to TRBD2 covers 10 bases. This CDR3 region has 15 residues. J gave up 9 bases and V 1 base, and 7 bases lay outside the gene matches. Germline CDR1 is SGHNT and CDR2 is YYREEE (reference sequence). CDR3 sequence reads: CASSLTSGITGEQFF. CDR3 sequence (DNA): TGTGCCAGCAGCTTGACTAGCGGGATCACCGGTGAGCAGTTCTTC.

This clone was counted only a few times. The chain links TRBV27 to TRBJ2-3, with D uncertain. Germline V gene sequence: CDR1 MNHEY, CDR2 SMNVEV (reference sequence). The length of the CDR3 is 13 residues. The V end was cut by 7 bases, the J end by 8 bases, with 16 bases between. For the CDR3, the DNA is TGTGCCAGCAATCCCGGTTCCGCAGGTACGCAGTATTTT. Its protein product is CASNPGSAGTQYF.

The chain recombines TRBV5-1 with TRBJ1-1; TRBD1 might be the D (6 bases). With 0 bases removed from V and 6 bases from J, the gap between germline ends came to 15 bases. The CDR3 extends over 15 amino acids. The germline V gene has CDR1 SGHRS and CDR2 YFSETQ. Here the CDR3 DNA reads TGCGCCAGCAGCTTGGCCGGGGGGCCGGGGGCTGAAGCTTTCTTT. It codes for CASSLAGGPGAEAFF.

For this clone: Additional DNA sequences in this sample encode the identical CDR3. The chain is built from TRBV5-1 and TRBJ2-3; TRBD1 matches 10 bases. Trimming at V came to 3 bases and at J to 3 bases, leaving 1 base not matched to a gene. In germline, CDR1 is SGHRS, CDR2 YFSETQ. The CDR3 contains 14 residues. Here the CDR3 reads CASSSGQGTDTQYF. The CDR3 DNA is TGCGCCAGCAGCTCGGGACAGGGGACAGATACGCAGTATTTT.

In the case of this clone: Additional DNA sequences in this sample encode the identical CDR3. This sequence joins TRBV5-1 and TRBJ2-5, with 9 bases fitting TRBD1. V trimming: 4 bases; J trimming: 2 bases; junction bases outside the gene matches: 3. From germline, CDR1 is SGHRS and CDR2 YFSETQ. The length of the CDR3 is 14 residues. The CDR3 coding sequence is TGCGCCAGCAGCACTGACAGGGGGCAAGAGACCCAGTACTTC. This encodes CASSTDRGQETQYF.

The chain employs TRBV27 and TRBJ1-2; D is ambiguous. V was clipped by 6 bases and J by 2 bases, with 19 bases between them. Germline V gene data show CDR1 as MNHEY and CDR2 as SMNVEV (reference sequence). The CDR3 runs 16 residues. The CDR3 loop is CASSSLDLDGNYGYTF. In DNA form, the CDR3 reads TGTGCCAGCAGCTCGTTAGACTTAGACGGAAACTATGGCTACACCTTC.

The chain joins TRBV5-4 to TRBJ2-1; 8 positions match TRBD1. V shed 0 bases and J 7 bases; nucleotides not matched to a gene: 3. Per germline, CDR1 SGHNT and CDR2 YYREEE (reference sequence). The CDR3 totals 14 residues. The CDR3 bases are TGTGCCAGCAGCTTGGCGCAGGGGGCTAATGAGCAGTTCTTC. Translating gives CASSLAQGANEQFF.

The V call is TRBV24-1, the J call TRBJ2-2, with D uncertain. This CDR3 region has 14 residues. Germline CDR1 is KGHDR and CDR2 is SFDVKD. The V end was cut by 5 bases, the J end by 1 base, with 7 bases between. The CDR3 DNA follows: TGTGCCACCAGTGGGAGAGGGAACACCGGGGAGCTGTTTTTT. Translating gives CATSGRGNTGELFF.

This clone was picked up a small number of times. This chain joins TRBV7-9 and TRBJ1-1; D is perhaps TRBD1 (6 bases). The CDR3 has 14 residues. Germline V gene sequence: CDR1 SEHNR, CDR2 FQNEAQ (reference sequence). Trimming removed 6 bases at V and 3 bases at J, with 14 bases between. As DNA, the CDR3 is TGTGCCAGCAGACTACAGGGCTCGGACACTGAAGCTTTCTTT. Its protein product is CASRLQGSDTEAFF.

This sequence joins TRBV5-1 and TRBJ2-2, with D tentatively TRBD1 (5 bases). Trimming took off 8 bases at V and 8 bases at J, with 19 bases between the two ends. CDR3 length: 14 amino acids. Germline V CDR1 and CDR2: SGHRS, YFSETQ. The CDR3 DNA is TGCGCCAGTTATAGGGGCGAGTTGACAGGGGAGCTGTTTTTT. This translates into CASYRGELTGELFF.

The rearrangement uses TRBV30 and TRBJ1-5; the match to TRBD1 covers 8 bases. Germline trimming cut 5 bases from V and 5 bases from J; bases unmatched to any gene: 2. Germline CDR1 is GTSNPN and CDR2 is SVGIG (reference sequence). The CDR3 spans 12 residues. The CDR3 bases are TGTGCCTGGGGACAGGGATATCAGCCCCAGCATTTT. It translates to CAWGQGYQPQHF.

The CDR3 loop is CASSPEGFTDTQYF. The CDR3 region has the DNA TGTGCCAGCAGTCCGGAGGGGTTTACAGATACGCAGTATTTT. This chain joins TRBV6-5 and TRBJ2-3, with D perhaps matching TRBD2 (6 bases). The CDR3 sequence is 14 residues long. Germline CDR1 reads MNHEY; CDR2 reads SVGAGI. The V gene lost 5 bases and the J gene lost 3 bases, with 12 bases spanning the gap.

This sequence joins TRBV9 and TRBJ2-3; TRBD1 agrees at 10 bases. Germline loops: CDR1 SGDLS, CDR2 YYNGEE. CDR3 length: 17 amino acids. The V and J ends lost 3 bases and 6 bases, in that order; junction bases with no gene match: 13. The CDR3 protein is CASSETGTGVSSDTQYF. CDR3 nucleotide sequence: TGTGCCAGCAGCGAAACCGGGACAGGGGTTTCCTCGGATACGCAGTATTTT.

The chain links TRBV6-5 to TRBJ1-6, with TRBD1 as a possible D gene (6 bases). The germline V gene has CDR1 MNHEY and CDR2 SVGAGI. The germline V and J ends were trimmed by 4 bases and 0 bases, with 10 bases remaining between them. The CDR3 has 16 residues. The CDR3 nucleotides are TGTGCCAGCAGTTCCCAGGGGAGCTCCTATAATTCACCCCTCCACTTT. Translating gives CASSSQGSSYNSPLHF.

This clone was observed a few times. The genes are TRBV10-3 and TRBJ1-1; no clear D. Trimming removed 0 bases at V and 4 bases at J, with 9 bases between. This CDR3 contains 14 residues. Germline V gene sequence: CDR1 ENHRY, CDR2 SYGVKD. CDR3 sequence: CAISESIRSTEAFF. Written as DNA, the CDR3 is TGTGCCATCAGTGAGTCGATTCGGAGCACTGAAGCTTTCTTT.

The chain links TRBV7-9 to TRBJ1-6; D might be TRBD1 (5 bases). The CDR3 loop spans 17 amino acids. Trimming stripped 3 bases from V and 7 bases from J, with 19 bases between. Per the germline V gene, CDR1 is SEHNR and CDR2 is FQNEAQ (reference sequence). The CDR3 is CASSLGPVGPKNSPLHF. The CDR3 nucleotides read TGTGCCAGCAGCTTGGGGCCGGTCGGTCCAAAGAATTCACCCCTCCACTTT.

The CDR3 protein is CASRTVASNEKLFF. The DNA for the CDR3 is TGTGCCAGCAGAACAGTCGCGTCTAATGAAAAACTGTTTTTT. This sequence joins TRBV7-2 and TRBJ1-4; D is uncertain. CDR1 is SGHTA and CDR2 is FQGNSA in the germline V gene. The CDR3 runs 14 residues. V was pared by 6 bases and J by 3 bases, with 11 bases between.

V usage is TRBV7-9 and J usage is TRBJ1-1; TRBD1 aligns across 11 bases. The CDR3 has 12 amino acids. The germline CDR1 and CDR2 sequences are SEHNR and FQNEAQ (reference sequence). Unmatched junction bases numbered 3, after V lost 5 bases and J lost 10 bases. The CDR3 protein is CASSLGQGVAFF. CDR3 sequence (DNA): TGTGCCAGCAGCCTGGGACAGGGGGTAGCTTTCTTT.

The V gene is TRBV18, the J gene TRBJ2-3; TRBD2 matches 8 bases. The CDR3 loop spans 14 amino acids. Germline V gene data show CDR1 as KGHSH and CDR2 as LQKENI. Unmatched junction bases numbered 6, after V lost 3 bases and J lost 7 bases. For the CDR3, the DNA is TGTGCCAGCTCACCGGTACTAGCGGCAAATACGCAGTATTTT. Translation: CASSPVLAANTQYF.

The chain uses TRBV19 and TRBJ2-5, with TRBD1 matching over 8 bases. In germline, CDR1 is LNHDA, CDR2 SQIVND (reference sequence). CDR3 length: 13 residues. V gave up 5 bases and J gave up 5 bases; unmatched junction bases: 4. CDR3 amino acids: CASSQGAGETQYF. As DNA, the CDR3 is TGTGCCAGTAGTCAGGGGGCTGGGGAGACCCAGTACTTC.

The rearrangement links TRBV9 to TRBJ1-6; no definite D call. Germline lookup yields CDR1 SGDLS and CDR2 YYNGEE. The CDR3 has 15 amino acids. V lost 3 bases and J 0 bases, leaving 7 bases between the germline ends. The CDR3 nucleotides read TGTGCCAGCAGCGCCCTAAGCTCCTATAATTCACCCCTCCACTTT. Amino acid sequence: CASSALSSYNSPLHF.

The gene calls are TRBV6-5 and TRBJ2-2, with 10 bases identical to TRBD2. The germline V gene encodes CDR1 MNHEY and CDR2 SVGAGI. The CDR3 runs 16 residues. The V gene end was trimmed by 0 bases and the J gene end by 6 bases; junction bases not matched to a gene: 4. In nucleotides, the CDR3 is TGTGCCAGCAGTTACTCGAGCGGGGGGGCCTCCGGGGAGCTGTTTTTT. Its translation: CASSYSSGGASGELFF.

The gene calls are TRBV5-1 and TRBJ1-6, with D possibly matching TRBD1 (5 bases). Germline values: CDR1 SGHRS, CDR2 YFSETQ. This CDR3 spans 16 amino acids. V was clipped by 2 bases and J by 2 bases, with 11 bases between them. CDR3 DNA: TGCGCCAGCAGCTTAGCGGGGCCTACCTATAATTCACCCCTCCACTTT. It specifies CASSLAGPTYNSPLHF.